The rows below give T cell receptor beta chains drawn from one sample of a study of CXCR3-negative and CXCR3-positive naive CD8 T cells. From the 5' RACE reads, TCRdb lists one entry per CDR3 protein and no DNA. This sample's table has about 7,700 distinct CDR3 sequences. Sequencing was carried out using naive CXCR3+ CD8+ T cells from blood. The receptor source for this set is a human donor in good health. Some clones in this sample may be carry-over from other donors' samples. CDR3s include the opening cysteine and the closing phenylalanine or tryptophan. Size values are once, few and many counts, or a class for expanded clones, and some rows have none.

>medium-sized|TRBJ2-2|TRBV20-1
CSASRTGYTGELFF
>.|TRBJ1-6|TRBV10-2
CASQDSSRNSPLHF
>medium-sized|TRBJ2-1|TRBV4-1
CASSQPTSGTYNEQFF
>.|TRBJ2-5|TRBV28
CASSSPGVGQETQYF
>.|TRBJ2-7|TRBV29-1
CSAGQGAYEQYF
>.|TRBJ2-5|TRBV29-1
CSVEDLLAGEETQYF
>medium-sized|TRBJ1-2|TRBV4-1
CASSQDGTVPYGYTF
>.|TRBJ2-1|TRBV20-1
CSARTSGNEQFF
>medium-sized|TRBJ2-2|TRBV4-3
CASSSRLAGEDGELFF
>.|TRBJ2-7|TRBV5-1
CASSLYSGEVAYEQYF
>medium-sized|TRBJ1-6|TRBV14
CASSQEGTLENSPLHF
>.|TRBJ2-7|TRBV21-1
CASSKVEAGGFYEQYF
>medium-sized|TRBJ1-5|TRBV29-1
CSGQEGSGQPQHF
>.|TRBJ2-5|TRBV7-2
CASSLADHQETQYF
>.|TRBJ2-5|TRBV5-1
CASSLDRGHQETQYF
>.|TRBJ2-7|TRBV25-1
CASSEKSRSYEQYF
>.|TRBJ1-1|TRBV28
CASSFTLNTEAFF
>.|TRBJ1-1|TRBV29-1
CSAELNTEAFF
>.|TRBJ2-3|TRBV12-3/TRBV12-4
CASSLLVAASTDTQYF
>.|TRBJ2-3|TRBV29-1
CSVGTPSTDTQYF
>medium-sized|TRBJ1-6|TRBV3-1
CASSQVGTSYNSPLHF
>medium-sized|TRBJ2-7|TRBV29-1
CSVEVAIAGSSYEQYF
>.|TRBJ2-7|TRBV2
CASIADLSSYEQYF
>medium-sized|TRBJ1-5|TRBV14
CASSPLGQGNQPQHF
>.|TRBJ2-3|TRBV6-2/TRBV6-3
CASSYRAGDLDTQYF
>.|TRBJ2-2|TRBV4-1
CASSPSNTGELFF
>.|TRBJ2-5|TRBV28
CASSLTGTETQYF
>.|TRBJ1-2|TRBV18
CASSPIAQEVANYGYTF
>.|TRBJ2-2|TRBV11-2
CASSLEPPGELFF
>.|TRBJ1-1|TRBV7-9
CASSFGQGGTEAFF
>.|TRBJ2-1|TRBV19
CASSILVGDGYNEQFF